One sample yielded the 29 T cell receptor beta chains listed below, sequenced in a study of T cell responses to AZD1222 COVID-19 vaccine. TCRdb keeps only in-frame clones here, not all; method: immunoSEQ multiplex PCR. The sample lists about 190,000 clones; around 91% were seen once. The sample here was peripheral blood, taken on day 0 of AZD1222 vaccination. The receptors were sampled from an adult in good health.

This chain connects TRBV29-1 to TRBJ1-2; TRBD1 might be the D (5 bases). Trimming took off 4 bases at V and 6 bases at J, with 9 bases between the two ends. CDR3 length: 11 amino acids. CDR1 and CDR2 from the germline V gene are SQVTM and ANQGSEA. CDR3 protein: CSVVWDDGYTF. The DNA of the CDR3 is TGCAGCGTTGTGTGGGACGATGGCTACACCTTC.

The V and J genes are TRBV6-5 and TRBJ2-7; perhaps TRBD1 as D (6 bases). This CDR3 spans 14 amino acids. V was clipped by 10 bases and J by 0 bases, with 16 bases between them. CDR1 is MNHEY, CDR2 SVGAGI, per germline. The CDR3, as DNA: TGTGCCACCGAGACCGACAGGAGCTCCTACGAGCAGTACGTC. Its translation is CATETDRSSYEQYV.

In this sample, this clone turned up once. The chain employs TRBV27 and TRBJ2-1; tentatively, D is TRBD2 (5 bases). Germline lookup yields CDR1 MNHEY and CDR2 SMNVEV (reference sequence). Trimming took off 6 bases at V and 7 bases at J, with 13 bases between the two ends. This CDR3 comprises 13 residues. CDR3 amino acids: CASSDAGGNEQFF. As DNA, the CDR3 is TGTGCCAGCAGCGACGCTGGAGGAAATGAGCAGTTCTTC.

CDR3 DNA sequence: TGTGCCAGCAGCCCGGGAACTGAAGCTTTCTTT. This codes for CASSPGTEAFF. This sequence joins TRBV6-1 and TRBJ1-1, with D unclear. The germline V and J ends were trimmed by 6 bases and 5 bases, with 7 bases remaining between them. The CDR3 length is 11 residues. Germline V lookup: CDR1 MNHNS, CDR2 SASEGT.

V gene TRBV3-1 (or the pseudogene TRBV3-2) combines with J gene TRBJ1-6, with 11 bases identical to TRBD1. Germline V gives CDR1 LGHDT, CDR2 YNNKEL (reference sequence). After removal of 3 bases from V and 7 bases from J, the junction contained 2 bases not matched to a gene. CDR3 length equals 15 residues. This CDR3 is CASSQGDRGNSPLHF. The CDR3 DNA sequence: TGTGCCAGCAGCCAGGGGGACAGGGGGAATTCACCCCTCCACTTT.

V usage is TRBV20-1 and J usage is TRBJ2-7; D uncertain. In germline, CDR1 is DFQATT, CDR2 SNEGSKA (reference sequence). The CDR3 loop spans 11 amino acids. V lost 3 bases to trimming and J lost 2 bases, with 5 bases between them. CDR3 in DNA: TGCAGTGCTAGTTACCCCTACGAGCAGTACTTC. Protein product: CSASYPYEQYF.

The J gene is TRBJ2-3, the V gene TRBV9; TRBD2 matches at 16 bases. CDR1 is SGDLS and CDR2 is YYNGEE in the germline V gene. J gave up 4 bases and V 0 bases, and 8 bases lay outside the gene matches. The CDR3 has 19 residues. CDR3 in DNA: TGTGCCAGCAGCGTAGGGCCGGGACTAGCGGGGGGGCCGGCAGATACGCAGTATTTT. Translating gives CASSVGPGLAGGPADTQYF.

CDR3 nucleotide sequence: TGTGCCAGCAGCTTAGGCTTGGCAGCAGGCTACGAGCAGTACGTC. It translates to CASSLGLAAGYEQYV. This rearrangement joins TRBV13 to TRBJ2-7; D is unclear. V gave up 0 bases and J gave up 3 bases, with 12 bases separating them. The CDR3 has 15 residues. Germline V gene sequence: CDR1 PRHDT, CDR2 FYEKMQ (reference sequence).

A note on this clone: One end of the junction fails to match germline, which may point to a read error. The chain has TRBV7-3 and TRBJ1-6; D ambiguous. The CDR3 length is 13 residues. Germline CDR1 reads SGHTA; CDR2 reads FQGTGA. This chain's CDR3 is CASSLRKNSPFHF. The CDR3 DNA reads TGTGCCAGCAGCTTAAGGAAGAATTCACCCTTCCACTTT. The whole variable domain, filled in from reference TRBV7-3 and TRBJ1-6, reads GAGVSQTPSNKVTEKGKYVELRCDPISGHTALYWYRQSLGQGPEFLIYFQGTGAADDSGLPNDRFFAVRPEGSVSTLKIQRTERGDSAVYLCASSLRKNSPFHFGNGTRLTVT.

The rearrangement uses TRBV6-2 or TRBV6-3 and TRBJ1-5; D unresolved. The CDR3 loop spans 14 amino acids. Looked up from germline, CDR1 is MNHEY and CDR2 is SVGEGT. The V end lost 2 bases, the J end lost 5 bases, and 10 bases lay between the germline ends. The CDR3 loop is CASSYGGWHQPQHF. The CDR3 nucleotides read TGTGCCAGCAGTTACGGAGGGTGGCATCAGCCCCAGCATTTT.

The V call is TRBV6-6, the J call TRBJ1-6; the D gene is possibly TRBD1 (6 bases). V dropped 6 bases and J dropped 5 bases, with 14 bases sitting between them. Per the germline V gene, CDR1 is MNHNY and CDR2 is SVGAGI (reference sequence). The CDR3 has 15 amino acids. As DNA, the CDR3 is TGTGCCAGCAGCCACTCCGGGACACATAATTCACCCCTCCACTTT. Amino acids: CASSHSGTHNSPLHF.

The CDR3 DNA reads TGTGCCAGCAGCTACGACCTGGGGGGTCGAGGCTACACCTTC. Translating gives CASSYDLGGRGYTF. The chain uses TRBV6-6 and TRBJ1-2; a possible D gene is TRBD1 (5 bases). V was shortened by 6 bases and J by 8 bases, with 19 bases between the two germline ends. The germline CDR1 and CDR2 sequences are MNHNY and SVGAGI (reference sequence). The CDR3 spans 14 residues.

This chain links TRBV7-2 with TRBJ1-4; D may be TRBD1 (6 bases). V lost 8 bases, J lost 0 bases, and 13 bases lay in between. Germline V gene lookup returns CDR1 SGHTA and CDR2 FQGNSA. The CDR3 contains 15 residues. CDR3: CASGSQGTTNEKLFF. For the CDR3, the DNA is TGTGCCAGCGGGAGTCAGGGGACAACTAATGAAAAACTGTTTTTT.

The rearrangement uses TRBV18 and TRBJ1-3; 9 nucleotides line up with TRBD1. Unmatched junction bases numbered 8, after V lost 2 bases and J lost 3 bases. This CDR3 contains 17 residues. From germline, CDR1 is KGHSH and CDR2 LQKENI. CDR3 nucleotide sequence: TGTGCCAGCTCACCAGGCGGACAGGGGTTTTTTGGAAACACCATATATTTT. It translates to CASSPGGQGFFGNTIYF.

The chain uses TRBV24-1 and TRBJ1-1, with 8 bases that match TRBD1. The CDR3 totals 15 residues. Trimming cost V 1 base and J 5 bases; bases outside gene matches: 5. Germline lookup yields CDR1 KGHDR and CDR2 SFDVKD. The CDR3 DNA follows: TGTGCCACCAGTGATTTCAACAGGGGGAGGACTGAAGCTTTCTTT. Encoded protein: CATSDFNRGRTEAFF.

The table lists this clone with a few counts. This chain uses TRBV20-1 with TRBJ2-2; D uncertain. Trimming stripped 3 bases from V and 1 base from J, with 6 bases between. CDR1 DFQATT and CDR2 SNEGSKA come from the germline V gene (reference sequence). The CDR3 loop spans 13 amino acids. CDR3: CSASLRNTGELFF. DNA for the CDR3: TGCAGTGCTAGTCTCAGGAACACCGGGGAGCTGTTTTTT.

CDR3 in DNA: TGCGCCAGCAGTGAGGGGCTCAGGGGAAATGCCAAAAACATTCAGTACTTC. As protein: CASSEGLRGNAKNIQYF. The genes are TRBV10-1 and TRBJ2-4, with a tentative D call TRBD1 (6 bases). The germline V gene encodes CDR1 WNHNN and CDR2 SYGVQD (reference sequence). The CDR3 covers 17 residues. Trimming took off 2 bases at V and 1 base at J, with 15 bases between the two ends.

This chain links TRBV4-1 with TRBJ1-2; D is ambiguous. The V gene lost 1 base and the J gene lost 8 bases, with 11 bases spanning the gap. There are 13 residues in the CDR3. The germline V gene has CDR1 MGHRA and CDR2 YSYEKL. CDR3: CASSQGQRHGYTF. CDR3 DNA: TGCGCCAGCAGCCAAGGGCAGCGACACGGCTACACCTTC.

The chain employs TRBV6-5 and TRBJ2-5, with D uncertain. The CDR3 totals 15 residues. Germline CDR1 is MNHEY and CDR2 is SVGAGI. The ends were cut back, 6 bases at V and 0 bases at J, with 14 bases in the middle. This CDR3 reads CASSTSMADQETQYF. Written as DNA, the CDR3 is TGTGCCAGCAGCACCAGCATGGCCGACCAAGAGACCCAGTACTTC.

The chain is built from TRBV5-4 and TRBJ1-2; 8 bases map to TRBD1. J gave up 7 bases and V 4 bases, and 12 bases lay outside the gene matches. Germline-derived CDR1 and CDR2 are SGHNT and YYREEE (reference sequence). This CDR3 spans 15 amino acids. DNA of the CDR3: TGTGCCAGCAGCGCGGCACAGGGGGGACAGAGTGGCTACACCTTC. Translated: CASSAAQGGQSGYTF.

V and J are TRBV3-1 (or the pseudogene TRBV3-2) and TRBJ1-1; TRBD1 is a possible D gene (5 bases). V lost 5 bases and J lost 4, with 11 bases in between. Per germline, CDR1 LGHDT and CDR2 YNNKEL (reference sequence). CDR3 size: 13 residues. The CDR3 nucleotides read TGTGCCAGCAGCGAAAGGGACGGCACTGAAGCTTTCTTT. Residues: CASSERDGTEAFF.

This CDR3 is CASGSVAGGASQQYF. The CDR3 DNA reads as TGTGCCAGTGGGAGTGTGGCAGGGGGCGCTTCCCAGCAGTACTTC. The V and J genes are TRBV19 and TRBJ2-7; 8 bases are shared with TRBD1. The CDR3 spans 15 residues. In germline, CDR1 is LNHDA, CDR2 SQIVND (reference sequence). Losses at the gene ends were 8 bases for V and 8 bases for J; bases not matched to a gene: 17.

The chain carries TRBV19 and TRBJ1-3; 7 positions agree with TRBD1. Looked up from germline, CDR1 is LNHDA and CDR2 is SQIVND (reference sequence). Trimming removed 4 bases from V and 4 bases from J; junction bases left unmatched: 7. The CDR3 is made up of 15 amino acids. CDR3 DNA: TGTGCCAGTAGTACCGACAGGGCCCAAGGAAACACCATATATTTT. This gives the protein CASSTDRAQGNTIYF. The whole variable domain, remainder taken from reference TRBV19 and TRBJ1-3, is DGGITQSPKYLFRKEGQNVTLSCEQNLNHDAMYWYRQDPGQGLRLIYYSQIVNDFQKGDIAEGYSVSREKKESFPLTVTSAQKNPTAFYLCASSTDRAQGNTIYFGEGSWLTVV.

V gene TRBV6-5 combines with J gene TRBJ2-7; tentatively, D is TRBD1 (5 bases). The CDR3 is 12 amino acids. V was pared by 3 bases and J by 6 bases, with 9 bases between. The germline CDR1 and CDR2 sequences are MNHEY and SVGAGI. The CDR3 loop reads CASSYTGAEQYF. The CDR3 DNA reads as TGTGCCAGCAGTTATACAGGCGCCGAGCAGTACTTC.

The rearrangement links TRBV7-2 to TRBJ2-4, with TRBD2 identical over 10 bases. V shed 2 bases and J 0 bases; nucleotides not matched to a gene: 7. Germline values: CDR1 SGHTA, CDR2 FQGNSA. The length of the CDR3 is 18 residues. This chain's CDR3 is CASSLSSGGKLAKNIQYF. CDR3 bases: TGTGCCAGCAGCTTATCTAGCGGGGGAAAACTAGCCAAAAACATTCAGTACTTC.

Here the CDR3 DNA reads TGTGCCAGCAGACGGGACAGAATGAACACTGAAGCTTTCTTT. This translates into CASRRDRMNTEAFF. This chain links TRBV6-5 with TRBJ1-1, with 7 bases lining up with TRBD1. Germline V gene data show CDR1 as MNHEY and CDR2 as SVGAGI. CDR3 size: 14 residues. The J segment lost 0 bases and the V segment lost 6 bases, leaving 4 bases of the junction unmatched.

The CDR3 DNA reads as TGTGCCAGCAGCCAAGCGGTGCTAGCGGGCCAAGGCTCCTACGAGCAGTACTTC. Amino acid sequence: CASSQAVLAGQGSYEQYF. J is TRBJ2-7 and V is TRBV4-2; 8 bases are shared with TRBD2. Germline CDR1 and CDR2: LGHNA and YNFKEQ. Losses at the gene ends were 1 base for V and 0 bases for J; bases not matched to a gene: 11. The CDR3 is 18 amino acids.

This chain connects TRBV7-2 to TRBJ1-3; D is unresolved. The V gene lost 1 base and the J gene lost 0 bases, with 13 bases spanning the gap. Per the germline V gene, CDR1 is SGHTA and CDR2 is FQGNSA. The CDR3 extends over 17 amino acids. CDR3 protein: CASSLVPTGSSGNTIYF. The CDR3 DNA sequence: TGTGCCAGCAGCTTAGTCCCCACGGGTAGCTCTGGAAACACCATATATTTT.

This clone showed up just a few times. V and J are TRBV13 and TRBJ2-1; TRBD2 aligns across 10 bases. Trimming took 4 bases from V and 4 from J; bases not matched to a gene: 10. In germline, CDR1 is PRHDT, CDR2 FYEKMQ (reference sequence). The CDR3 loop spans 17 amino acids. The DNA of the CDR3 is TGTGCCAGCAGCTGGGGGATTAGCGGGGGGACTTACAATGAGCAGTTCTTC. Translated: CASSWGISGGTYNEQFF.